This entry concerns a single T cell receptor (beta chain). Its antigen remains unidentified. Germline assignment: CDR1 SGHTA and CDR2 FQGNSA. This CDR3 is 14 amino acids long. Trimming took 4 bases from V and 5 from J; bases not matched to a gene: 6. This entry comes from a study of cytomegalovirus exposure and HLA in healthy donors. General study results and limits: Most TCRs appeared rarely, but some public TCRs recurred in many donors.

PCR involved 60 Vbeta and 13 Jbeta primers. This table comes from immunoSEQ multiplex PCR, and its TCRdb copy is limited to in-frame clones, with some not included. The table has 120,000 or so clones, 75% to 85% seen once. The sequencing input was PBMCs. The rearrangement joins TRBV7-2 to TRBJ2-3; 7 positions match TRBD2. This receptor was identified in a woman aged 45-65 years in good health and CMV-seropositive. CDR3 sequence reads: CASSYGLVGDTQYF. The DNA for the CDR3 is TGTGCCAGCAGCTATGGACTAGTGGGAGATACGCAGTATTTT.